One T cell receptor beta chain is described in this entry. The sample comes from a study of spatial heterogeneity in lung cancer. Overall study: The mean occurrence of each unique TCR and UMI combination in raw reads exceeded 9.5.

TCRdb re-called the 5' RACE reads through MiXCR, storing one row per CDR3 protein. In the table there are 50,000 or so distinct CDR3 sequences, roughly 7.2% of which are singletons. Specified time point: sample taken at primary tumor resection. Sequencing covered unsorted whole RNA taken from tumor, nontumor lung or frozen PBMC. The donors were more than 70 patients with non-small cell lung cancer that was early-stage and untreated. V shed 1 base and J shed 3 bases, with 10 bases lying between them. CDR3 length: 14 amino acids. Germline CDR1 SGHDT, CDR2 YYEEEE. Sequences were derived from PBMCs, sampled at surgery. The TCR sequence derives from a female donor with early-stage non-small cell lung cancer. The chain recombines TRBV5-6 with TRBJ1-1; TRBD1 might be the D (6 bases). The CDR3 DNA sequence: TGTGCCAGCAGCTTGACAGGGAGGGACACTGAAGCTTTCTTT. Translation: CASSLTGRDTEAFF.